This TCR beta chain is drawn from a study of shared clonotypes between healthy human individuals. General observations from the study: The study found lower generation probabilities in non-shared clonotypes than in those shared by all four donors. Naive subsets generally had larger estimated richness than memory subsets.

This table comes from immunoSEQ multiplex PCR, and its TCRdb copy is limited to in-frame clones, with some not included. The table shows millions of clones, with more than 80% occurring only once. About this clone itself: Its target is unknown.

V was pared by 0 bases and J by 9 bases, with 19 bases of the junction left unmatched. The germline V gene has CDR1 SGHRS and CDR2 YFSETQ. The CDR3 extends over 18 amino acids. The chain couples TRBV5-1 to TRBJ2-7; 9 bases are a match to TRBD2. The sequence derives from a man aged 18 to 30 in good health. Sequenced material: naive CD4+ T cells sorted from blood. Described subset: CD45RA+ positively selected. This CDR3 is CASSLASGDVAGGGAQYF. CDR3 DNA sequence: TGCGCCAGCAGCTTGGCTAGCGGGGATGTGGCGGGGGGAGGCGCGCAGTACTTC.